The clone carrying this T cell receptor (beta chain) has a count of ten or more. Its antigen is unknown. The study used a library that attached unique molecular identifiers to individual cDNA molecules. TCRdb used MiXCR to reprocess the RACE reads, holding one entry per CDR3 protein. Of roughly 80,000 distinct CDR3 sequences in the sample, about 10% were seen once. The data derive from a study of human T cells and chemical hapten exposure. Study-level background: Patients were mainly female, each with alopecia areata, totalis or universalis. Study outcomes and limitations: Patch test score showed a positive correlation with PT1 expanded TCR counts.

CDR1 is SGHTA, CDR2 FQGTGA, per germline. The CDR3 spans 18 residues. Trimming took 5 bases from V and 1 from J; bases not matched to a gene: 6. As to time point: patch test 1, 2 weeks after DPC sensitization. Treatment here: therapeutic diphenylcyclopropenone sensitization with weekly scalp DPC. Whole blood, unfractionated, served as the material for total RNA extraction. Sequenced material: whole blood, taken in connection with sensitization to the hapten diphenylcyclopropenone (DPC). The V and J genes are TRBV7-3 and TRBJ2-2; 14 nucleotides line up with TRBD2. This clonotype was sampled from a woman aged 45-60 years with alopecia areata. Some clones in this sample may be carry-over from other donors' samples. The CDR3 loop is CASSATGTSGGNTGELFF. CDR3 DNA: TGTGCCAGCAGCGCAACCGGGACTAGCGGGGGGAACACCGGGGAGCTGTTTTTT.